This TCR beta chain was observed in a study of siplizumab effects on memory and regulatory T cells. Sequencing was performed with immunoSEQ multiplex PCR; in TCRdb, only in-frame clones are kept and a portion is missing. The table lists tens of thousands of clones, 80% to 90% of them singletons. J lost 2 bases, V lost 5 bases, and 4 bases had no gene match. The germline CDR1 and CDR2 sequences are SGHVS and FQNEAQ. This CDR3 contains 15 residues. The sequenced sample was naive CD4+ T cells sorted from blood. This sequence joins TRBV7-8 and TRBJ2-5; 11 bases are a match to TRBD2. The receptor's source is a human donor in good health. The CDR3 nucleotides are TGTGCCAGCAGCCCGGGACTAGCGGAGCAAGAGACCCAGTACTTC. It encodes CASSPGLAEQETQYF.